Below, 11 T cell receptor beta chains from the same sample are listed, as sequenced in a study of T cell responses to AZD1222 COVID-19 vaccine. Profiled with immunoSEQ multiplex PCR; TCRdb holds only in-frame clones, not every one. The sample lists about 160,000 clones, about 90% occurring once. The sample here was peripheral blood, taken on day 0 of AZD1222 vaccination. The receptors come from an adult in good health.

The chain is built from TRBV2 and TRBJ2-5, with 7 bases matching TRBD1. CDR3 length equals 14 residues. CDR1 and CDR2 (germline): SNHLY, FYNNEI. With V trimmed by 7 bases and J by 3 bases, 8 bases remained unmatched. CDR3 region: CASKGDSWKETQYF. DNA of the CDR3: TGTGCCAGCAAGGGGGACAGTTGGAAAGAGACCCAGTACTTC.

The chain carries TRBV6-5 and TRBJ2-7; weak D call: TRBD1 (6 bases). CDR1 and CDR2 from the germline V gene are MNHEY and SVGAGI. V shed 5 bases and J shed 4 bases, with 15 bases lying between them. The CDR3 is 14 amino acids. The CDR3 sequence is CASSPNRDRYEQYF. DNA of the CDR3: TGTGCCAGCAGTCCCAACAGGGATCGGTACGAGCAGTACTTC.

The V call is TRBV7-9, the J call TRBJ1-1, with D maybe TRBD1 (6 bases). Germline V CDR1 and CDR2: SEHNR, FQNEAQ (reference sequence). The germline V and J ends were trimmed by 1 base and 5 bases, with 14 bases remaining between them. This CDR3 contains 15 residues. The CDR3 region has the DNA TGTGCCAGCAGCTTAGAGCAGGGGCTATTTACTGAAGCTTTCTTT. Its protein product is CASSLEQGLFTEAFF.

The V and J genes are TRBV3-1 (or the pseudogene TRBV3-2) and TRBJ1-2; tentative D call: TRBD1 (5 bases). This CDR3 spans 14 amino acids. Germline V gene lookup returns CDR1 LGHDT and CDR2 YNNKEL (reference sequence). V shed 2 bases and J shed 8 bases, with 15 bases lying between them. CDR3 in amino acids: CASSQSQGLWGYTF. The CDR3 coding sequence is TGTGCCAGCAGCCAATCCCAGGGTTTATGGGGCTACACCTTC.

V is TRBV6-5 and J is TRBJ1-2; D is undetermined. This CDR3 comprises 13 residues. Looked up from germline, CDR1 is MNHEY and CDR2 is SVGAGI. V was cut by 5 bases and J by 8 bases, with 15 bases left in between. In nucleotides, the CDR3 is TGTGCCAGCAGTCCCCCCGCGTTGGAAGGCTACACCTTC. Residues: CASSPPALEGYTF.

The V and J genes are TRBV5-5 and TRBJ1-4; no clear D. This CDR3 has 14 residues. Trimming left V 4 bases short and J 4 bases short, with 11 bases between. Per germline, CDR1 SGHKS and CDR2 YYEKEE (reference sequence). Written as DNA, the CDR3 is TGTGCCAGCAGCGTCGGGTGGGGTAATGAAAAACTGTTTTTT. Amino acids: CASSVGWGNEKLFF.

The chain uses TRBV7-6 and TRBJ1-1, with D unclear. The V end was cut by 2 bases, the J end by 4 bases, with 8 bases between. The CDR3 spans 13 residues. CDR1 and CDR2 from the germline V gene are SGHVS and FNYEAQ. Written as DNA, the CDR3 is TGTGCCAGCAGCTTATACATGGGCACTGAAGCTTTCTTT. This translates into CASSLYMGTEAFF.

The sample holds one count of this clone. The J gene is TRBJ1-2, the V gene TRBV28; no definite D call. This CDR3 contains 14 residues. Germline CDR1 MDHEN, CDR2 SYDVKM. V was trimmed by 5 bases and J by 5 bases, leaving 15 bases between them. In DNA, the CDR3 is TGTGCCAGCAGTCCCGGACGGGTCCCGTATGGCTACACCTTC. Its translation is CASSPGRVPYGYTF.

This clone is a singleton in its sample. This rearrangement joins TRBV5-4 to TRBJ1-1; D gene ambiguous. Germline CDR1 and CDR2: SGHNT and YYREEE (reference sequence). The ends were cut back, 3 bases at V and 3 bases at J, with 9 bases in the middle. This CDR3 is 13 amino acids long. CDR3 amino acids: CASSWGMDTEAFF. DNA for the CDR3: TGTGCCAGCAGCTGGGGTATGGACACTGAAGCTTTCTTT.

The gene calls are TRBV28 and TRBJ1-1, with 7 bases that match TRBD1. Germline lookup yields CDR1 MDHEN and CDR2 SYDVKM. The CDR3 runs 12 residues. Losses at the gene ends were 6 bases for V and 13 bases for J; bases not matched to a gene: 11. DNA for the CDR3: TGTGCCAGCAGGACTCGACAGGGACGGCGTTTCTTT. Residues: CASRTRQGRRFF.

The chain joins TRBV19 to TRBJ2-7, with 7 bases matching TRBD1. Germline values: CDR1 LNHDA, CDR2 SQIVND (reference sequence). Trimming took 3 bases from V and 0 from J; bases not matched to a gene: 5. This CDR3 is built from 15 residues. The CDR3 DNA is TGTGCCAGTAGTATTACAGGGGCGAGCTCCTACGAGCAGTACTTC. Translated, it gives CASSITGASSYEQYF.